This TCR beta chain was identified in a study of sequential checkpoint blockade in melanoma. Study-level background: First-line arms were nivolumab then ipilimumab, or the reverse, randomized 1:1. After both sequences, patients received maintenance nivolumab.

The method was immunoSEQ multiplex PCR; TCRdb's version includes in-frame clones alone and lacks a portion of them. The table records about 3,600 clones, more than 55% of them present only once. Sample treatment: randomized to nivolumab then ipilimumab (arm A) or the reverse (arm B). Patients had received no earlier DNA-damaging chemotherapy. This clone was observed a few times. The material was CD8+ T cells sorted from blood (inferred from file names), obtained from a patient given nivolumab and ipilimumab in sequence. The sequence was obtained from a human donor with melanoma.

The CDR3 region has the DNA TGTGCCAGCAGCCTAGGGGGCGCCTCCTACAATGAGCAGTTCTTC. This encodes CASSLGGASYNEQFF. This chain joins TRBV9 and TRBJ2-1; TRBD1 matches at 7 bases. Per the germline V gene, CDR1 is SGDLS and CDR2 is YYNGEE. V lost 4 bases to trimming and J lost 0 bases; unmatched junction nucleotides: 4. This CDR3 comprises 15 residues.